This TCR beta chain was identified in a study of shared clonotypes between healthy human individuals. Study-wide context: The cohort had two women and a few men, ages 18 to 49.

Per the germline V gene, CDR1 is MDHEN and CDR2 is SYDVKM. V lost 4 bases, J lost 5 bases, and 5 bases stayed unmatched. This CDR3 is built from 14 residues. Findings of the study overall: When compared with the clonotypes that were shared by all four sorted-subset donors, the non-shared clonotypes turned out to have lower generation probabilities. Generally, estimated richness proved larger in naive subsets than it did in memory subsets.

Comments on this clone: What it recognizes is unknown.

Using immunoSEQ multiplex PCR, the repertoire was profiled, and TCRdb retains in-frame clones only, with some absent. The sample records about 1 million clones, around 76% being singletons. The specimen sequenced was memory CD4+ T cells sorted from blood. This sample's subset: CD45RA-negative fraction. The TCR was taken from a man younger than 35 in good health. The chain has TRBV28 and TRBJ1-2, with 9 bases identical to TRBD1. The CDR3 protein is CASSSSGTGYGYTF. The CDR3 nucleotides read TGTGCCAGCAGTTCTTCCGGGACAGGGTATGGCTACACCTTC.